This T cell receptor beta chain derives from a study of CD8 T cells in Susac syndrome. This clonotype was picked up one time. The CDR3 consists of 16 residues. Germline V gives CDR1 SGHDN, CDR2 FVKESK. Trimming took 4 bases from V and 2 from J, leaving 18 bases between them. RNA in amounts of roughly 0.5 to 1 ug was reverse transcribed with random hexamers. TCRdb re-called the immunoSEQ multiplex PCR reads with MiXCR, one entry per CDR3 protein. Here the sample spans approximately 160,000 distinct CDR3 sequences, under 95% being singletons. The origin of this receptor is a human donor with multiple sclerosis. The genes are TRBV14 and TRBJ2-7; D is tentatively TRBD1 or TRBD2 (5 bases each). Sequenced sample: CD4+ T cells from PBMCs. Written as DNA, the CDR3 is TGTGCCAGCAGCCGAAGAGGGTGGGGCACTACCTACGAGCAGTACTTC. Translating gives CASSRRGWGTTYEQYF. The whole variable domain, filled in from reference TRBV14 and TRBJ2-7, reads EAGVTQFPSHSVIEKGQTVTLRCDPISGHDNLYWYRRVMGKEIKFLLHFVKESKQDESGMPNNRFLAERTGGTYSTLKVQPAELEDSGVYFCASSRRGWGTTYEQYFGPGTRLTVT.